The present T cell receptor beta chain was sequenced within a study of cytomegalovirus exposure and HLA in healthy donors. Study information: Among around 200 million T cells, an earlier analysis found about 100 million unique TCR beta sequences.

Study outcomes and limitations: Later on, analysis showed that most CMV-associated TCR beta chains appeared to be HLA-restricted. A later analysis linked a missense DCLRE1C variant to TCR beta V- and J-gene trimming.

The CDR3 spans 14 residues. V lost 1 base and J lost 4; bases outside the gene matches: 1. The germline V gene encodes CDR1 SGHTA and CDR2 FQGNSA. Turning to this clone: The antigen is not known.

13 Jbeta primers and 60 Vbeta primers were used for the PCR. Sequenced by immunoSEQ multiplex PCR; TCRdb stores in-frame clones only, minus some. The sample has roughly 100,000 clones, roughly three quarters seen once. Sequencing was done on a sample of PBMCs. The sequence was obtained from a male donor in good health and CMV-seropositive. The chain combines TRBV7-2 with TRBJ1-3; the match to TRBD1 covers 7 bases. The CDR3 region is CASSLGTGGNTIYF. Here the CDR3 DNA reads TGTGCCAGCAGCTTAGGGACAGGAGGAAACACCATATATTTT.